One and the same sample provided the 29 T cell receptor beta chains below, sequenced in a study of T cells in localized non-small cell lung cancer. Here immunoSEQ multiplex PCR was the method, and the copy in TCRdb shows in-frame clones only, minus some. Of 61,000 or so clones listed, just over 85% are singletons. The specimen was peripheral blood, collected before any cancer treatment. All receptors come from a woman aged 35-75 years with stage I lung adenocarcinoma.

The CDR3 protein is CASSLGIENEQFF. The CDR3 nucleotides are TGTGCCAGCAGCTTGGGCATCGAGAATGAGCAGTTCTTC. The genes are TRBV5-4 and TRBJ2-1, with D unclear. V lost 0 bases and J lost 7, with 8 bases in between. Germline V gene sequence: CDR1 SGHNT, CDR2 YYREEE (reference sequence). The CDR3 extends over 13 amino acids. Combining the CDR3 with reference TRBV5-4 and TRBJ2-1 gives the whole variable domain ETGVTQSPTHLIKTRGQQVTLRCSSQSGHNTVSWYQQALGQGPQFIFQYYREEENGRGNFPPRFSGLQFPNYSSELNVNALELDDSALYLCASSLGIENEQFFGPGTRLTVL.

This sequence joins TRBV30 and TRBJ1-5; D not certain. This CDR3 spans 13 amino acids. The germline gives CDR1 GTSNPN, CDR2 SVGIG (reference sequence). Trimming removed 4 bases from V and 3 bases from J, with 10 bases in between. The CDR3 bases are TGTGCCTGGACCGAGGCCTTCAATCAGCCCCAGCATTTT. It specifies CAWTEAFNQPQHF. Based on the CDR3 plus reference TRBV30 and TRBJ1-5, the full variable domain is SQTIHQWPATLVQPVGSPLSLECTVEGTSNPNLYWYRQAAGRGLQLLFYSVGIGQISSEVPQNLSASRPQDRQFILSSKKLLLSDSGFYLCAWTEAFNQPQHFGDGTRLSIL.

The chain has TRBV28 and TRBJ1-5; D gene uncertain. The V gene lost 5 bases and the J gene lost 1 base, with 27 bases spanning the gap. CDR1 and CDR2 from the germline V gene are MDHEN and SYDVKM. CDR3 length: 20 amino acids. DNA of the CDR3: TGTGCCAGCAGTAAGCCGGTTAGAGGGAGGAGGAATGCCAGCAATCAGCCCCAGCATTTT. Its translation: CASSKPVRGRRNASNQPQHF.

The chain combines TRBV27 with TRBJ2-7; tentatively, D is TRBD1 (5 bases). Trimming shortened V by 2 bases and J by 5 bases, and 13 bases separated the two germline ends. The CDR3 spans 14 residues. Germline assignment: CDR1 MNHEY and CDR2 SMNVEV (reference sequence). CDR3 nucleotide sequence: TGTGCCAGCAGTTTACGGTCAGGGATCAACGAGCAGTACTTC. Residues: CASSLRSGINEQYF.

The chain is built from TRBV7-2 and TRBJ2-2; TRBD1 agrees at 12 bases. The CDR3 is 19 residues long. Germline values: CDR1 SGHTA, CDR2 FQGNSA. V shed 5 bases, J shed 6 bases, and the junction held 16 bases outside the gene matches. The CDR3 sequence: CASSPTRDRGRVGPGELFF. CDR3 sequence (DNA): TGTGCCAGCAGCCCCACCCGGGACAGGGGGCGCGTTGGTCCCGGGGAGCTGTTTTTT.

The V gene is TRBV10-2, the J gene TRBJ1-5; D remains unclear. Trimming removed 3 bases from V and 7 bases from J, with 13 bases in between. Germline assignment: CDR1 WSHSY and CDR2 SAAADI. The CDR3 has 14 amino acids. CDR3: CASSDQKVPQPQHF. The CDR3 coding sequence is TGCGCCAGCAGTGACCAGAAGGTACCCCAGCCCCAGCATTTT.

V is TRBV7-6 and J is TRBJ2-7; 8 bases align to TRBD1. Looked up from germline, CDR1 is SGHVS and CDR2 is FNYEAQ. J was trimmed by 2 bases and V by 1 base; bases with no gene match: 7. The CDR3 has 16 residues. CDR3 protein: CASSLGFGGQAYEQYF. The CDR3 nucleotides are TGTGCCAGCAGCTTAGGATTCGGGGGACAGGCCTACGAGCAGTACTTC.

This clone was detected ten times or more. At the DNA level, this CDR3 is encoded by other sequences in the same sample as well. The rearrangement uses TRBV5-1 and TRBJ1-5; D remains ambiguous. CDR1 is SGHRS and CDR2 is YFSETQ in the germline V gene. This CDR3 has 15 amino acids. With 0 bases removed from V and 0 bases from J, the gap between germline ends came to 7 bases. The CDR3 reads CASSLDGVSNQPQHF. The CDR3 region has the DNA TGCGCCAGCAGCTTGGACGGGGTTAGCAATCAGCCCCAGCATTTT. Based on the CDR3 plus reference TRBV5-1 and TRBJ1-5, the full variable domain is KAGVTQTPRYLIKTRGQQVTLSCSPISGHRSVSWYQQTPGQGLQFLFEYFSETQRNKGNFPGRFSGRQFSNSRSEMNVSTLELGDSALYLCASSLDGVSNQPQHFGDGTRLSIL.

This chain uses TRBV7-9 with TRBJ2-1; perhaps D is TRBD1 or TRBD2 (6 bases each). CDR3 size: 15 residues. Germline V gene data show CDR1 as SEHNR and CDR2 as FQNEAQ (reference sequence). Trimming pared 5 bases from V and 7 bases from J, leaving 18 bases between. The CDR3 DNA reads TGTGCCAGCAGCCTGGCGGGACACCCAACAAATGAGCAGTTCTTC. This codes for CASSLAGHPTNEQFF.

The genes are TRBV4-3 and TRBJ2-3; D tentatively reads TRBD1 or TRBD2 (5 bases each). Trimming left V 0 bases short and J 3 bases short, with 16 bases between. The CDR3 contains 17 residues. CDR1 and CDR2 from the germline V gene are LGHNA and YSLEER. CDR3 sequence (DNA): TGCGCCAGCAGCCAAGATGGTTTCGTGGGGGAAACAGATACGCAGTATTTT. Residues: CASSQDGFVGETDTQYF.

The gene calls are TRBV7-9 and TRBJ2-2; D unresolved. Germline CDR1 is SEHNR and CDR2 is FQNEAQ (reference sequence). Between the trimmed V and J ends, which lost 2 bases and 0 bases, there was a span of 16 bases. This CDR3 region has 18 residues. The CDR3 protein is CASSLLKGTVSNTGELFF. The DNA for the CDR3 is TGTGCCAGCAGCTTATTAAAGGGTACTGTTTCGAACACCGGGGAGCTGTTTTTT.

A few counts support this clone. The chain joins TRBV2 to TRBJ2-2, with D perhaps matching TRBD1 (6 bases). Between the trimmed V and J ends, which lost 8 bases and 4 bases, there was a span of 20 bases. This CDR3 contains 16 residues. The germline V gene encodes CDR1 SNHLY and CDR2 FYNNEI. The CDR3 region is CASFGQGRWGTGELFF. CDR3 bases: TGTGCCAGCTTCGGCCAGGGGCGGTGGGGCACCGGGGAGCTGTTTTTT.

The genes are TRBV7-2 and TRBJ1-3; D is unclear. Germline V gene sequence: CDR1 SGHTA, CDR2 FQGNSA. The CDR3 runs to 14 residues. V lost 0 bases, J lost 0 bases, and 3 bases lay in between. CDR3 sequence reads: CASSLADSGNTIYF. CDR3 DNA sequence: TGTGCCAGCAGCTTAGCAGACTCTGGAAACACCATATATTTT.

The chain employs TRBV6-5 and TRBJ1-2, with 8 bases fitting TRBD1. V trimming: 2 bases; J trimming: 4 bases; junction bases outside the gene matches: 9. CDR1 MNHEY and CDR2 SVGAGI come from the germline V gene. The CDR3 length is 16 residues. The CDR3 here is CASSYPRQGSGYGYTF. CDR3 DNA: TGTGCCAGCAGTTACCCCCGACAGGGGAGTGGCTATGGCTACACCTTC.

This chain joins TRBV5-6 and TRBJ1-1, with a weak D call TRBD1 (6 bases). Trimming left V 5 bases short and J 1 base short, with 21 bases between. CDR3 length: 17 amino acids. In germline, CDR1 is SGHDT, CDR2 YYEEEE. The CDR3 protein is CASRNGQTRTPNTEAFF. The DNA of the CDR3 is TGTGCCAGCAGAAACGGACAGACTCGTACCCCGAACACTGAAGCTTTCTTT.

The V gene is TRBV19, the J gene TRBJ2-3; 10 bases agree with TRBD2. The J segment lost 7 bases and the V segment lost 6 bases, leaving 10 bases of the junction unmatched. The CDR3 sequence is 15 residues long. Germline assignment: CDR1 LNHDA and CDR2 SQIVND (reference sequence). The CDR3: CASSPLSGGANTQYF. In nucleotides, the CDR3 is TGTGCCAGTAGCCCCTTGAGCGGGGGGGCAAATACGCAGTATTTT.

This clone was found once. CDR3 protein: CASSSSPGTGVQYF. The CDR3 DNA sequence: TGTGCCAGCAGCTCTTCCCCCGGGACAGGGGTGCAGTACTTC. V gene TRBV14 combines with J gene TRBJ2-7, with TRBD1 identical over 10 bases. The CDR3 is made up of 14 amino acids. From germline, CDR1 is SGHDN and CDR2 FVKESK. V gave up 5 bases and J gave up 9 bases; unmatched junction bases: 10.

The genes are TRBV5-1 and TRBJ2-5; TRBD2 agrees at 8 bases. V was pared by 0 bases and J by 0 bases, with 10 bases of the junction left unmatched. The CDR3 consists of 18 residues. CDR1 is SGHRS and CDR2 is YFSETQ in the germline V gene. CDR3: CASSLARSASGYQETQYF. As DNA, the CDR3 is TGCGCCAGCAGCTTGGCCAGATCGGCTAGCGGGTACCAAGAGACCCAGTACTTC.

V gene TRBV30 combines with J gene TRBJ2-3; 9 bases align to TRBD1. In germline, CDR1 is GTSNPN, CDR2 SVGIG (reference sequence). V was pared by 5 bases and J by 10 bases, with 13 bases of the junction left unmatched. The CDR3 is made up of 14 amino acids. The CDR3: CAWADQGTGQAQYF. DNA for the CDR3: TGTGCCTGGGCAGATCAAGGGACAGGGCAAGCGCAGTATTTT.

The chain couples TRBV29-1 to TRBJ2-7; no clear D. Trimming took off 4 bases at V and 5 bases at J, with 12 bases between the two ends. This CDR3 is 12 amino acids long. From germline, CDR1 is SQVTM and CDR2 ANQGSEA. CDR3 in DNA: TGCAGCGTTGTGGGTGTCCTGAACGAGCAGTACTTC. It yields the protein CSVVGVLNEQYF.

The chain employs TRBV9 and TRBJ1-1; D ambiguous. The CDR3 has 14 amino acids. Germline V gene lookup returns CDR1 SGDLS and CDR2 YYNGEE. The V and J ends lost 4 bases and 2 bases respectively, with 12 bases between them. The DNA for the CDR3 is TGTGCCAGCAGCATGGGAGTTCCAAACACTGAAGCTTTCTTT. Residues: CASSMGVPNTEAFF.

This clone was counted only a few times. The chain recombines TRBV19 with TRBJ1-3; D is unresolved. Germline CDR1 LNHDA, CDR2 SQIVND (reference sequence). Trimming pared 6 bases from V and 7 bases from J, leaving 10 bases between. The CDR3 loop spans 12 amino acids. The CDR3 loop reads CASSLGGNTIYF. CDR3 coding DNA: TGTGCCAGTAGCCTAGGAGGGAACACCATATATTTT. The complete variable domain, with remaining parts taken from reference TRBV19 and TRBJ1-3, reads DGGITQSPKYLFRKEGQNVTLSCEQNLNHDAMYWYRQDPGQGLRLIYYSQIVNDFQKGDIAEGYSVSREKKESFPLTVTSAQKNPTAFYLCASSLGGNTIYFGEGSWLTVV.

The genes are TRBV5-6 and TRBJ1-2, with D perhaps TRBD1 (6 bases). Trimming took off 7 bases at V and 2 bases at J, with 12 bases between the two ends. Per germline, CDR1 SGHDT and CDR2 YYEEEE. The CDR3 contains 13 residues. CDR3 coding DNA: TGTGCCAGCGGTCGACAGGCCAACTATGGCTACACCTTC. Its protein product is CASGRQANYGYTF.

V usage is TRBV7-2 and J usage is TRBJ2-1, with D perhaps TRBD1 (5 bases). Trimming took 2 bases from V and 0 from J, leaving 11 bases between them. The CDR3 is made up of 16 amino acids. Germline CDR1 SGHTA, CDR2 FQGNSA. The CDR3 DNA follows: TGTGCCAGCAGCTTAAGGGGTCGGAGCTCCTACAATGAGCAGTTCTTC. Residues: CASSLRGRSSYNEQFF.

This chain joins TRBV4-1 and TRBJ1-1; a weak D match, TRBD1 (6 bases). Trimming left V 2 bases short and J 1 base short, with 14 bases between. CDR1 is MGHRA, CDR2 YSYEKL, per germline. CDR3 size: 16 residues. The CDR3 sequence: CASSQYREFTNTEAFF. In DNA, the CDR3 is TGCGCCAGCAGCCAATACAGGGAATTTACGAACACTGAAGCTTTCTTT.

This clone is deemed medium-sized (0.01 to 0.1%). The J gene is TRBJ2-7, the V gene TRBV7-9, with 8 bases aligning to TRBD1. The V segment lost 3 bases and the J segment 2 bases; nucleotides outside the gene matches: 0. From germline, CDR1 is SEHNR and CDR2 FQNEAQ (reference sequence). The CDR3 is 13 residues long. CDR3 nucleotides: TGTGCCAGCAGCTTGACAGGGGCCTACGAGCAGTACTTC. It is translated as CASSLTGAYEQYF.

The rearrangement links TRBV7-9 to TRBJ1-4; D is unclear. Germline values: CDR1 SEHNR, CDR2 FQNEAQ (reference sequence). The germline V and J ends were trimmed by 8 bases and 6 bases, with 4 bases remaining between them. This CDR3 contains 10 residues. CDR3 loop: CASGDEKLFF. DNA for the CDR3: TGTGCCAGCGGGGATGAAAAACTGTTTTTT.

This chain uses TRBV7-9 with TRBJ2-1; weak D call: TRBD1 (6 bases). The V and J ends lost 4 bases and 9 bases respectively, with 7 bases between them. This CDR3 comprises 11 residues. Germline V CDR1 and CDR2: SEHNR, FQNEAQ (reference sequence). CDR3 nucleotide sequence: TGTGCCAGCAGCTCCAGGGGTGAGCAGTTCTTC. Its protein is CASSSRGEQFF.

The chain combines TRBV20-1 with TRBJ2-1; perhaps TRBD2 as D (5 bases). V was pared by 5 bases and J by 9 bases, with 11 bases between. The CDR3 is 11 residues long. Germline values: CDR1 DFQATT, CDR2 SNEGSKA (reference sequence). The CDR3 here is CSADERAEQFF. The CDR3 DNA sequence: TGCAGTGCTGATGAGAGGGCTGAGCAGTTCTTC.